This is a list of T cell receptor beta chains from one sample in a study of blood T cell repertoires in COVID-19. The data were produced by immunoSEQ multiplex PCR, yet TCRdb's version contains in-frame clones alone and is incomplete. Among over 200,000 clones listed, approximately 83% were seen once. The source material was peripheral blood. The receptors derive from a woman aged 25 to 45 who had recovered from COVID-19. CDR3s include the opening cysteine and the closing phenylalanine or tryptophan. Each record gives: CDR3 DNA, CDR3 protein, clone size, D gene, J gene, V gene. D genes are given only for firm matches. Only part of the rows carry a size: once, few, many, or a class if the clone is expanded.

TGTGCCAGCAGCAAGGGGGCCAGGGACAATGAGCAGTTCTTC,CASSKGARDNEQFF,once,-,TRBJ2-1,TRBV21-1
TGTGCCAGCAGCCCCCTCCGAAGCGGGGATACGCAGTATTTT,CASSPLRSGDTQYF,-,-,TRBJ2-3,TRBV9
TGTGCCAGCAGCGCAGTAGCGGGGGGGCCAAATGAGCAGTTCTTC,CASSAVAGGPNEQFF,-,TRBD2,TRBJ2-1,TRBV9
TGTGCCAGCAGCTTAACCCCTGGCAGTACTGAAGCTTTCTTT,CASSLTPGSTEAFF,-,-,TRBJ1-1,TRBV7-3
TGTGCCAGTAGCAGCTGGGAGATCACAGATACGCAGTATTTT,CASSSWEITDTQYF,-,-,TRBJ2-3,TRBV19
TGTGCCAGCAGCCAAAAGGGGGAGAGCACAGATACGCAGTATTTT,CASSQKGESTDTQYF,-,-,TRBJ2-3,TRBV3-1/TRBV3-2
TGTGCCAGCAAGGCCGGGACAGGGGGTCAGCCCCAGCATTTT,CASKAGTGGQPQHF,once,TRBD1,TRBJ1-5,TRBV6-5
TGTGCCAGCAGCCCAGCGGGGATTCCCTCGGGCGGGGAGCTGTTTTTT,CASSPAGIPSGGELFF,-,TRBD2,TRBJ2-2,TRBV11-1
TGTGCCAGCAGTTACCCGGGACAGGGACGAAATGAGCAGTTCTTC,CASSYPGQGRNEQFF,-,TRBD1,TRBJ2-1,TRBV6-5
TGTGCCATCAGGCCGACAGGGGAAGGAGGCTACACCTTC,CAIRPTGEGGYTF,once,TRBD1,TRBJ1-2,TRBV10-3
TGTGCCAGCAGCGTAACGGGGGGGCCCGGTGAGCAGTTCTTC,CASSVTGGPGEQFF,-,TRBD2,TRBJ2-1,TRBV7-3
TGTGCCAGCAGCTTAGCGACGGAGAACTATGGCTACACCTTC,CASSLATENYGYTF,-,-,TRBJ1-2,TRBV7-2
TGTGCCAGCAGACCGACGGGATCTGGAAACACCATATATTTT,CASRPTGSGNTIYF,-,-,TRBJ1-3,TRBV4-2
TGCGCCAGCAGCTTGCGCGGGGCCTCCACGGGAAACACCATATATTTT,CASSLRGASTGNTIYF,-,-,TRBJ1-3,TRBV5-1
TGCGCCAGCAGCTTGGATTACTACAATGAGCAGTTCTTC,CASSLDYYNEQFF,-,-,TRBJ2-1,TRBV5-1
TGTGCCAGCAGTTTAGACAGGGGGGCCCATGAGCAGTTCTTC,CASSLDRGAHEQFF,-,TRBD1,TRBJ2-1,TRBV27